Below are 20 T cell receptor beta chains sequenced from a single sample in a study of blood T cell repertoires in COVID-19. Measured with immunoSEQ multiplex PCR; TCRdb has only the in-frame clones, and not every one. This table holds under 150,000 clones, 80% to 90% found once. Sequencing was carried out using peripheral blood. The receptor source for this set is a woman between 55 and 75 years old with COVID-19, enrolled during active disease.

This clone was recorded once. The V gene is TRBV7-2, the J gene TRBJ2-1; 8 nucleotides match TRBD2. CDR1 is SGHTA and CDR2 is FQGNSA in the germline V gene. This CDR3 region has 15 residues. Unmatched junction bases numbered 7, after V lost 5 bases and J lost 4 bases. CDR3 sequence reads: CASSPEAGAYNEQFF. The CDR3 bases are TGTGCCAGCAGCCCAGAAGCGGGGGCGTACAATGAGCAGTTCTTC.

The chain uses TRBV6-5 and TRBJ1-1; 8 bases match TRBD1. The CDR3 totals 14 residues. Trimming cost V 2 bases and J 5 bases; bases outside gene matches: 4. Germline V gene lookup returns CDR1 MNHEY and CDR2 SVGAGI. The CDR3 DNA sequence: TGTGCCAGCAGTTACGAGACAGGGGTTACTGAAGCTTTCTTT. This sequence encodes CASSYETGVTEAFF.

This sequence joins TRBV2 and TRBJ2-7; 10 bases agree with TRBD1. Looked up from germline, CDR1 is SNHLY and CDR2 is FYNNEI. CDR3 length: 17 residues. V dropped 4 bases and J dropped 4; count of bases not matched to a gene: 13. The CDR3 reads CASSGIRTGTGVYEQYF. The DNA of the CDR3 is TGTGCCAGCAGTGGGATTAGGACCGGGACAGGGGTTTACGAGCAGTACTTC.

The chain recombines TRBV10-3 with TRBJ1-2, with D possibly matching TRBD1 (5 bases). CDR3 length equals 15 residues. Trimming left V 6 bases short and J 2 bases short, with 16 bases between. Germline CDR1 is ENHRY and CDR2 is SYGVKD. The CDR3 protein is CAISPEGDRNYGYTF. Written as DNA, the CDR3 is TGTGCCATCAGCCCGGAAGGGGATCGGAACTATGGCTACACCTTC.

The chain has TRBV6-1 and TRBJ2-3, with 9 bases that match TRBD2. The V segment lost 0 bases and the J segment 3 bases; nucleotides outside the gene matches: 7. The CDR3 contains 17 residues. Germline loops: CDR1 MNHNS, CDR2 SASEGT. The CDR3, as DNA: TGTGCCAGCAGTGAAGCAGGGAGTAGCGGGGGTACAGATACGCAGTATTTT. Its translation is CASSEAGSSGGTDTQYF.

The chain carries TRBV19 and TRBJ1-2; D uncertain. Germline lookup yields CDR1 LNHDA and CDR2 SQIVND (reference sequence). Between the trimmed V and J ends, which lost 3 bases and 4 bases, there was a span of 12 bases. The CDR3 runs 14 residues. The CDR3 coding sequence is TGTGCCAGTAGTATCAGGTCGGAGGGCTATGGCTACACCTTC. Translating it yields CASSIRSEGYGYTF.

V usage is TRBV7-9 and J usage is TRBJ2-2; D not resolved. CDR3 length: 14 amino acids. Germline-derived CDR1 and CDR2 are SEHNR and FQNEAQ (reference sequence). Trimming left V 4 bases short and J 5 bases short, with 11 bases between. The CDR3: CASSSQAITGELFF. The CDR3 region has the DNA TGTGCCAGCAGCTCTCAGGCTATTACCGGGGAGCTGTTTTTT.

J is TRBJ2-5 and V is TRBV7-2; possibly TRBD2 for D (6 bases). V lost 1 base and J lost 1, with 16 bases in between. CDR1 and CDR2 (germline): SGHTA, FQGNSA. The CDR3 is made up of 17 amino acids. CDR3 in DNA: TGTGCCAGCAGCTTAGTATGGGGCGGGGATCTCCAAGAGACCCAGTACTTC. Its protein product is CASSLVWGGDLQETQYF. Complete variable domain (other parts from reference TRBV7-2 and TRBJ2-5): GAGVSQSPSNKVTEKGKDVELRCDPISGHTALYWYRQSLGQGLEFLIYFQGNSAPDKSGLPSDRFSAERTGGSVSTLTIQRTQQEDSAVYLCASSLVWGGDLQETQYFGPGTRLLVL.

The V gene is TRBV6-2 or TRBV6-3, the J gene TRBJ1-2, with TRBD1 matching 10 bases. The ends lost 2 bases at V and 8 bases at J; junction bases unmatched: 11. The CDR3 spans 16 residues. From germline, CDR1 is MNHEY and CDR2 SVGEGT. CDR3 nucleotide sequence: TGTGCCAGCAGTTACGCCACGTTCCGGGACAGGGGAGGCTACACCTTC. Amino acids: CASSYATFRDRGGYTF.

V gene TRBV30 combines with J gene TRBJ1-2; weak D call: TRBD1 (6 bases). The V gene's germline CDR1 is GTSNPN and CDR2 SVGIG (reference sequence). V shed 6 bases and J shed 5 bases, with 19 bases lying between them. The CDR3 totals 14 residues. This CDR3 is CACHTGTDRYGYTF. Here the CDR3 DNA reads TGTGCCTGTCATACAGGGACGGATCGATATGGCTACACCTTC.

The sample holds one count of this clone. V gene TRBV4-2 combines with J gene TRBJ2-5; D unclear. Germline V gene sequence: CDR1 LGHNA, CDR2 YNFKEQ. The CDR3 extends over 12 amino acids. Trimming shortened V by 3 bases and J by 4 bases, and 6 bases separated the two germline ends. CDR3 protein: CASSQQSETQYF. CDR3 sequence (DNA): TGTGCCAGCAGCCAGCAGTCAGAGACCCAGTACTTC.

The CDR3, as DNA: TGTGCCAGCAGCTCCCATACCTCAGGGTTCTCTGGGGCCAACGTCCTGACTTTC. Residues: CASSSHTSGFSGANVLTF. The rearrangement links TRBV13 to TRBJ2-6; TRBD1 might be the D (5 bases). CDR3 length equals 18 residues. The germline V and J ends were trimmed by 4 bases and 0 bases, with 16 bases remaining between them. Germline CDR1 is PRHDT and CDR2 is FYEKMQ (reference sequence).

V usage is TRBV5-1 and J usage is TRBJ2-2; weak D call: TRBD1 (5 bases). The CDR3 contains 16 residues. V was clipped by 1 base and J by 1 base, with 11 bases between them. Germline CDR1 is SGHRS and CDR2 is YFSETQ. This CDR3 is CASSLMQGGNTGELFF. The CDR3 DNA reads TGCGCCAGCAGCTTGATGCAGGGTGGGAACACCGGGGAGCTGTTTTTT.

V is TRBV28 and J is TRBJ2-1; 10 nucleotides line up with TRBD1. Trimming removed 3 bases from V and 4 bases from J; junction bases left unmatched: 6. Germline V gene sequence: CDR1 MDHEN, CDR2 SYDVKM. CDR3 size: 16 residues. The DNA of the CDR3 is TGTGCCAGCAGTTTGCCCGGACAGGGGGTTTACAATGAGCAGTTCTTC. Translating it yields CASSLPGQGVYNEQFF.

This chain joins TRBV5-4 and TRBJ2-3; 7 nucleotides agree with TRBD2. V shed 0 bases and J 2 bases; nucleotides not matched to a gene: 3. This CDR3 comprises 15 residues. Germline CDR1 and CDR2: SGHNT and YYREEE (reference sequence). CDR3 in amino acids: CASSLAGTTTDTQYF. The CDR3, as DNA: TGTGCCAGCAGCTTGGCCGGGACTACCACAGATACGCAGTATTTT.

The chain recombines TRBV5-1 with TRBJ2-2; TRBD2 matches 13 bases. The J segment lost 8 bases and the V segment lost 2 bases, leaving 6 bases of the junction unmatched. The CDR3 spans 16 residues. CDR1 SGHRS and CDR2 YFSETQ come from the germline V gene. The CDR3 loop reads CASSFVTSGGPGELFF. The CDR3 nucleotides read TGCGCCAGCAGCTTTGTGACTAGCGGGGGGCCTGGGGAGCTGTTTTTT.

J is TRBJ2-3 and V is TRBV11-2; 8 positions agree with TRBD2. Looked up from germline, CDR1 is SGHAT and CDR2 is FQNNGV. The CDR3 length is 16 residues. Unmatched junction bases numbered 6, after V lost 1 base and J lost 3 bases. CDR3 residues: CASSLVTGGETDTQYF. CDR3 nucleotides: TGTGCCAGCAGCTTAGTGACCGGGGGGGAGACAGATACGCAGTATTTT. The whole variable domain, remainder taken from reference TRBV11-2 and TRBJ2-3, is EAGVAQSPRYKIIEKRQSVAFWCNPISGHATLYWYQQILGQGPKLLIQFQNNGVVDDSQLPKDRFSAERLKGVDSTLKIQPAKLEDSAVYLCASSLVTGGETDTQYFGPGTRLTVL.

The J gene is TRBJ2-7, the V gene TRBV25-1; TRBD2 might be the D (6 bases). Germline V gene sequence: CDR1 MGHDK, CDR2 SYGVNS. The V end lost 6 bases, the J end lost 2 bases, and 20 bases lay between the germline ends. The CDR3 totals 16 residues. As DNA, the CDR3 is TGTGCCAGCAGCCCCCCCGGGGGTAACACCCCCTACGAGCAGTACTTC. Translating it yields CASSPPGGNTPYEQYF.

This chain joins TRBV7-3 and TRBJ1-1; TRBD1 matches 8 bases. V dropped 3 bases and J dropped 3; count of bases not matched to a gene: 6. The CDR3 contains 15 residues. Germline V gene data show CDR1 as SGHTA and CDR2 as FQGTGA. The DNA of the CDR3 is TGTGCCAGCAGCTTCCAGGGGGCTTGGGACACTGAAGCTTTCTTT. Translating gives CASSFQGAWDTEAFF.

This clone was picked up a small number of times. V gene TRBV11-2 combines with J gene TRBJ2-3; tentative D call: TRBD1 (6 bases). The CDR3 has 16 residues. Trimming removed 1 base at V and 2 bases at J, with 13 bases between. Germline V gives CDR1 SGHAT, CDR2 FQNNGV. For the CDR3, the DNA is TGTGCCAGCAGCTTAGCCACGACAGGAAACACAGATACGCAGTATTTT. Translation: CASSLATTGNTDTQYF. Based on the CDR3 plus reference TRBV11-2 and TRBJ2-3, the full variable domain is EAGVAQSPRYKIIEKRQSVAFWCNPISGHATLYWYQQILGQGPKLLIQFQNNGVVDDSQLPKDRFSAERLKGVDSTLKIQPAKLEDSAVYLCASSLATTGNTDTQYFGPGTRLTVL.